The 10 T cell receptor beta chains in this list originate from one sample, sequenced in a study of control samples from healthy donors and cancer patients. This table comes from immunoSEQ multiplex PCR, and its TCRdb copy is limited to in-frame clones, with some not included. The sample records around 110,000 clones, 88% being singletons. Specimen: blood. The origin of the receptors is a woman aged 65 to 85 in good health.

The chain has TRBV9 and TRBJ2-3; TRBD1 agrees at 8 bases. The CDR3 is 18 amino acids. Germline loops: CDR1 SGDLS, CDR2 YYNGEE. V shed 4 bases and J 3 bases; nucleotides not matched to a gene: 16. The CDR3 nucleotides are TGTGCCAGCAGCCCAGAGGCAGGGGGCGTATTGCGAACAGATACGCAGTATTTT. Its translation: CASSPEAGGVLRTDTQYF.

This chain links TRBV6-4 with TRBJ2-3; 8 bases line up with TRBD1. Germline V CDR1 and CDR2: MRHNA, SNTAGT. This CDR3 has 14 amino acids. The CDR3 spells CAANRTGKEDTQYF. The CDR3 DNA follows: TGTGCGGCCAACCGGACAGGGAAGGAAGATACGCAGTATTTT.

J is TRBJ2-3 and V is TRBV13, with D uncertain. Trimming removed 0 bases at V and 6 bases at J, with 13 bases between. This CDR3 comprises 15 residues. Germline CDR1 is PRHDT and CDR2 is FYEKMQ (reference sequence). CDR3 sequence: CASSLGGPPGDTQYF. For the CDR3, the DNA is TGTGCCAGCAGCTTAGGCGGGCCCCCTGGCGATACGCAGTATTTT.

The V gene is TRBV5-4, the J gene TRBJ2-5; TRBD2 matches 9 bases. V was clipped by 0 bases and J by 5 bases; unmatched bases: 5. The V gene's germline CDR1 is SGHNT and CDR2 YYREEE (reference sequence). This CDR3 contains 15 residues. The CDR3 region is CASSLDGGGGETQYF. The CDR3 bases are TGTGCCAGCAGCTTGGATGGCGGGGGGGGTGAGACCCAGTACTTC. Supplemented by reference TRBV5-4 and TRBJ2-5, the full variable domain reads ETGVTQSPTHLIKTRGQQVTLRCSSQSGHNTVSWYQQALGQGPQFIFQYYREEENGRGNFPPRFSGLQFPNYSSELNVNALELDDSALYLCASSLDGGGGETQYFGPGTRLLVL.

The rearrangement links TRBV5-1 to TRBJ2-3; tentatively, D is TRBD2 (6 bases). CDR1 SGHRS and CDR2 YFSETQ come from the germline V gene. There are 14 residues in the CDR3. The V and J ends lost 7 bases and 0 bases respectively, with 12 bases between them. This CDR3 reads CASLPAGSTDTQYF. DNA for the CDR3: TGCGCCAGCCTCCCCGCGGGAAGCACAGATACGCAGTATTTT.

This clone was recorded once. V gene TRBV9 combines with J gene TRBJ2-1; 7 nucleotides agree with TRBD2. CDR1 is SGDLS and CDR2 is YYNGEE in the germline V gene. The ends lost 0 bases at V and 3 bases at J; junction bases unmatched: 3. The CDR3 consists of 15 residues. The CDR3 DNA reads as TGTGCCAGCAGCGTAGACGCGGGGGTCTACAATGAGCAGTTCTTC. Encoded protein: CASSVDAGVYNEQFF.

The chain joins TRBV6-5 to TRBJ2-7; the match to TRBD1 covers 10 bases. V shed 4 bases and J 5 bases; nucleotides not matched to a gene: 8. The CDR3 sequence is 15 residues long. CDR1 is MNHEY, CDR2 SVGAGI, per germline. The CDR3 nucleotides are TGTGCCAGCAGTTCCCCGGGACAGGGGTTACACGAGCAGTACTTC. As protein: CASSSPGQGLHEQYF.

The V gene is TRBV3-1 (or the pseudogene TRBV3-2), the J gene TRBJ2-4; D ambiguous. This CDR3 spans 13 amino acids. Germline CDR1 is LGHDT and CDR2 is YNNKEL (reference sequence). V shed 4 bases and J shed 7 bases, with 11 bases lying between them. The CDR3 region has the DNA TGTGCCAGCAGCCCATCGGTAGGGAACATTCAGTACTTC. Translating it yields CASSPSVGNIQYF.

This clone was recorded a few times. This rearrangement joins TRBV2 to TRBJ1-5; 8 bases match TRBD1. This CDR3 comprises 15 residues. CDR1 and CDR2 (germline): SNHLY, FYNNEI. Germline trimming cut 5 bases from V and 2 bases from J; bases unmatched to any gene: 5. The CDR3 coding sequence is TGTGCCAGCAGTAAAACGGGACAGGGCAATCAGCCCCAGCATTTT. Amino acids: CASSKTGQGNQPQHF.

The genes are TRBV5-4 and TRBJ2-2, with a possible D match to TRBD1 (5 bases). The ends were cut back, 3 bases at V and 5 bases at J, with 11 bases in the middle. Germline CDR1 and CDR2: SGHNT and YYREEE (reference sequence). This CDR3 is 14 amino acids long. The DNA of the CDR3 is TGTGCCAGCAGCTCCAGGGTACAGACCGGGGAGCTGTTTTTT. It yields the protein CASSSRVQTGELFF.